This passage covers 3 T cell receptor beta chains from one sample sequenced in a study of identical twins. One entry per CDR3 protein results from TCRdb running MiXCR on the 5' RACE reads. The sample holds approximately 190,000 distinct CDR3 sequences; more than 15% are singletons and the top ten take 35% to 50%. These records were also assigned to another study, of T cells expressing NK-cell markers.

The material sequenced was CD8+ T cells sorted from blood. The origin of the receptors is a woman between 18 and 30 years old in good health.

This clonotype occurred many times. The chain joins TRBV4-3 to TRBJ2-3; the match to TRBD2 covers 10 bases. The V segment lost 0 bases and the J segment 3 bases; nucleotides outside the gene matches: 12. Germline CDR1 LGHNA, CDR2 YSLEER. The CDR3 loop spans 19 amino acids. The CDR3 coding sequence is TGCGCCAGCAGCCAAGAGGGCCTAGCGGGAGCTGGGGTTACAGATACGCAGTATTTT. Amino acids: CASSQEGLAGAGVTDTQYF.

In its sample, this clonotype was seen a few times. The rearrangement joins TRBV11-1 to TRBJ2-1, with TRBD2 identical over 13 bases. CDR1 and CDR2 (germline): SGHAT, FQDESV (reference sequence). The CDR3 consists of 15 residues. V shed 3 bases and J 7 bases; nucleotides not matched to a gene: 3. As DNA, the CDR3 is TGTGCCAGCAGCTTCACTAGCGGGGGGGCGAATGAGCAGTTCTTC. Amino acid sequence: CASSFTSGGANEQFF.

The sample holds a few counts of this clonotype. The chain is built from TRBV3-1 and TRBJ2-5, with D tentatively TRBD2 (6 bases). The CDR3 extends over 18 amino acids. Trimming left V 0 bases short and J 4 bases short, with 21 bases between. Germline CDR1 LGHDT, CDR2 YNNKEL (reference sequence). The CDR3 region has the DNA TGTGCCAGCAGCCAAGACATGAAGAGCGGGTGGGATTTAGAGACCCAGTACTTC. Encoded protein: CASSQDMKSGWDLETQYF.